A selection of T cell receptor beta chains follows, all from one sample in a study of CD8 T cell repertoires and HIV-1 epitope variants. Antigen specificity for these receptors is unknown. The data were produced by immunoSEQ multiplex PCR, yet TCRdb's version contains in-frame clones alone and is incomplete. The sample consists of approximately 2,800 clones, 55% to 75% of them appearing once. The source material was cultured CD8+ T cells derived from PBMCs. Receptor source: a male donor with HIV. The CDR3 runs from the conserved cysteine through the conserved F or W. A D gene is named only where the DNA matches it firmly. The size entry is marked missing in some rows and otherwise reads once, few, many or a size class.

>TRBJ2-3|.|TRBV7-2|.
CASSLDGAQTQYF
TGTGCCAGCAGCTTAGACGGGGCCCAGACGCAGTATTTT
>TRBJ2-7|.|TRBV28|.
CASSSYYGRGSYEQYF
TGTGCCAGCAGTTCCTATTACGGGAGAGGGTCCTACGAGCAGTACTTC
>TRBJ2-3|.|TRBV29-1|TRBD2
CSVRTSGTRTDTQYF
TGCAGCGTAAGGACTAGCGGGACCCGCACAGATACGCAGTATTTT
>TRBJ1-2|few|TRBV28|.
CASSLEGYPLWGYTF
TGTGCCAGCAGTTTAGAAGGGTACCCACTTTGGGGCTACACCTTC
>TRBJ1-5|.|TRBV7-6|.
CASSLAHGREGNQPQHF
TGTGCCAGCAGCTTAGCGCACGGCAGGGAGGGGAATCAGCCCCAGCATTTT
>TRBJ1-5|.|TRBV2|.
CASSGQGGYSNQPQHF
TGTGCCAGCAGTGGGCAAGGCGGATATAGCAATCAGCCCCAGCATTTT
>TRBJ1-2|.|TRBV5-4|.
CASSLSTGIYGYTF
TGTGCCAGCTCCTTGTCCACTGGGATCTATGGCTACACCTTC
>TRBJ2-1|.|TRBV19|.
CASSIERDLYNEQFF
TGTGCCAGTAGTATAGAGCGGGACTTATACAATGAGCAGTTCTTC
>TRBJ2-7|few|TRBV5-1|.
CASSLDGFYEQYF
TGCGCCAGCAGCTTGGACGGATTCTACGAGCAGTACTTC
>TRBJ2-1|.|TRBV29-1|.
CSVVRPSYNEQFF
TGCAGCGTTGTTCGCCCGTCCTACAATGAGCAGTTCTTC
>TRBJ1-5|.|TRBV19|.
CASSIRPGGQPQHF
TGTGCCAGTAGTATTCGGCCGGGCGGCCAGCCCCAGCATTTT
>TRBJ1-6|.|TRBV7-2|.
CASSHSDSPLHF
TGTGCCAGCAGCCACAGTGATTCACCCCTCCACTTT
>TRBJ1-6|.|TRBV19|.
CASTDTDPNNSPLHF
TGTGCCAGTACCGACACGGACCCGAATAATTCACCCCTCCACTTT
>TRBJ2-7|.|TRBV27|.
CASREPEVDYEQYF
TGTGCCAGCCGAGAACCAGAGGTCGACTACGAGCAGTACTTC
>TRBJ2-1|few|TRBV19|TRBD1
CASSMAGQGINEQFF
TGTGCCAGTAGTATGGCGGGACAGGGGATTAATGAGCAGTTCTTC
>TRBJ1-1|.|TRBV28|.
CASSSRRPNTEAFF
TGTGCCAGCAGTTCCCGTAGACCGAACACTGAAGCTTTCTTT
>TRBJ2-7|.|TRBV9|.
CASSPEGGRYEQYF
TGTGCCAGCAGCCCCGAGGGGGGGAGATACGAGCAGTACTTC
>TRBJ1-2|.|TRBV6-6|TRBD1
CASSPDRGQDGYTF
TGTGCCAGCAGCCCGGACAGGGGGCAGGATGGCTACACCTTC
>TRBJ2-7|.|TRBV19|TRBD2
CASSETSGLRRYEQYF
TGTGCCAGTAGTGAGACTAGCGGGTTAAGGCGTTACGAGCAGTACTTC
>TRBJ1-5|few|TRBV7-2|.
CASSSEGYSNQPQHF
TGTGCCAGCAGCTCGGAGGGCTATAGCAATCAGCCCCAGCATTTT
>TRBJ1-3|few|TRBV5-6|.
CASSLAPASGNTIYF
TGTGCCAGCAGCTTGGCCCCAGCATCTGGAAACACCATATATTTT
>TRBJ2-7|.|TRBV7-8|TRBD2
CASSWVVAGGSYEQYF
TGTGCCAGCAGCTGGGTAGTGGCGGGAGGGTCCTACGAGCAGTACTTC
>TRBJ2-7|.|TRBV29-1|.
CSVGLDYEQYF
TGCAGCGTTGGGCTTGACTACGAGCAGTACTTC
>TRBJ1-1|.|TRBV19|TRBD1
CASTVGTGVDTEAFF
TGTGCGAGCACTGTGGGGACAGGGGTAGACACTGAAGCTTTCTTT